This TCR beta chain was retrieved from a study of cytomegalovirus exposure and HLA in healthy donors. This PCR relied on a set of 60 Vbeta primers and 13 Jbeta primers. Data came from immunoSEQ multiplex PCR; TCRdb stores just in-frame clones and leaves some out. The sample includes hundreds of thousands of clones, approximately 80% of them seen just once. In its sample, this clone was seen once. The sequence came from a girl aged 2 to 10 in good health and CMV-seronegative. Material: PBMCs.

CDR3 sequence (DNA): TGTGCCTGGACGTCGACGCGGGCTAGCACAGATACGCAGTATTTT. This codes for CAWTSTRASTDTQYF. The chain joins TRBV30 to TRBJ2-3; TRBD2 is a possible D gene (5 bases). Germline CDR1 is GTSNPN and CDR2 is SVGIG (reference sequence). Deletions cut 4 bases from V and 0 bases from J, with 14 bases between. The CDR3 length is 15 residues.